This T cell receptor (beta chain) was documented in a study of CD4 T cells in relation to SARS-CoV-2 and coronaviruses listed by TCRdb under 2021. Regarding the study in general: In the ViraFEST assay, PBMCs were cultured with antigen for approximately 9 days, after which TCR beta CDR3s were sequenced to identify clonal expansions specific to the antigen. Across all 12 patients in the full convalescent cohort, ages ranged from about 20 to 80 years, with a median of 38. Of the 12 convalescent patients, 8 were male and 4 were female, and two of the subjects were Hispanic. Using patient-derived lymphoblastoid cell lines, the shared crossreactive spike epitopes were mapped to their HLA restriction. At the level of individual TCR clonotypes, the study evaluated whether memory CD4+ T cells crossreact between the spike proteins of SARS-CoV-2 and those of common cold coronaviruses. The Adaptive Biotechnologies TCR-sequencing kit was used to sequence samples from a few pre-COVID donors and the naive versus memory experiments, whereas other data were Illumina-based. A different, Illumina-based TCR-beta assay was used to sequence expansion assays from other donors in the study.

Naive and memory CD4+ T cells were separated from cryopreserved PBMCs through CD4 enrichment, which was followed by EasySep naive CD4+ T cell enrichment. For over nine days, more than 85,000 sorted naive or memory CD4+ T cells were cultured together with CEF peptides and T cell-depleted PBMCs at a 1:1 ratio. In general, triplicate replicate wells were used for every peptide culture condition. Ficoll-Paque PLUS gradient centrifugation was used to isolate PBMCs from leukapheresis product or whole blood. PBMCs were either used fresh in the expansion assay or cryopreserved at -140 degrees C. The QIAamp Micro DNA Kit was used to extract genomic DNA from the CD4+ T cells. Survey-level immunoSEQ TCR-beta sequencing was performed on DNA from CEF-cultured naive and memory CD4+ T cells. Per the authors' processing: During preprocessing, nonproductive sequences were removed, as were CDR3s that did not start with C, did not end with F or W, or were shorter than 7 amino acids. Antigen-specific clonotypes were called with the MANAFEST web app, based on expansion relative to reference and other culture wells. A clone was considered positive if significant expansion relative to the reference culture was observed in 2 of 3 replicate wells at an FDR below 0.05. A further requirement for positive clones was significant expansion compared with all other tandem wells, along with an odds ratio above 5. Cultured and uncultured naive and memory CD4+ repertoires were searched for previously identified spike- and CEF-reactive CDR3s. After three terminal residues were trimmed from each end, CDR3 homology was quantified as pairwise Levenshtein distance using the stringdist R package. The table comes from immuneACCESS by way of TCRdb, which keeps in-frame sequences with V and J called. Part of the clones is missing from these tables; in studies checked, under half for an unresolved V gene and the rest for unknown reasons. V, J and clone size are those of that table, while D and trimming were read from the DNA. For this sample there are tens of thousands of clones; over 75% appear just once. Roughly 1.2% of the sample lies in the top ten.

The paper's findings and limits, for the study overall: Small numbers of patients and of tested TCRs limited the study. Because the crossreactivity analysis focused on spike protein, crossreactivity against other viral proteins was not assessed. No donor contributed both pre-pandemic and post-infection samples, which limited tracing the source of pre-existing responses. Naive versus memory sequencing indicated the assay detects memory recall responses rather than primary responses primed during culture. Significantly weaker SARS-CoV-2-driven expansion was shown by crossreactive clones than by monoreactive clones, consistent with antigenic imprinting. Memory CD4+ clonotypes crossrecognizing SARS-CoV-2 and at least one common cold coronavirus spike were found in roughly three fifths of donors.

Inclusive of the bounding cysteine and phenylalanine, the CDR3 is 14 residues long. Only CDR3 DNA remains: 42 bases, in frame from the first base. The trim is 1 base for V and 1 base for J, with a gap of 7 bases between the germline ends. Taken from the germline V gene, the CDR1 and CDR2 loops are MDHEN and SYDVKM. Remarks on this clone: Its specific antigen is unknown. Base-call qualities are not available, and no considerably larger clone is one nucleotide away.

The specimen was naive CD4+ T cells from PBMCs, cultured in vitro. This specimen's cell subset or site label, per the study, means: naive CD4+ T cells isolated by negative enrichment. The chain joins TRBV28 to TRBJ1-1; a confident D gene designation cannot be given. The sequence was collected from an adult with COVID-19. The nucleotide sequence reads as follows: TGTGCCAGCAGTTTATCCCCCGGGAACACTGAAGCTTTCTTT. The translation is CASSLSPGNTEAFF.